The 13 T cell receptor beta chains listed next were all sequenced from one sample in a study of Graves' ophthalmopathy and Graves' hyperthyroidism. RNA transcripts served as template for amplifying TCR beta CDR3 sequences. HTBI primers were employed in first-round RT-PCR, then a second-round multiplex PCR followed. TCRdb processed the multiplex PCR reads anew with MiXCR; each CDR3 protein has one entry. The sample yields almost 750,000 distinct CDR3 sequences, roughly two fifths seen once. The sequenced sample consisted of peripheral blood. These receptors all come from an adult man with Graves' ophthalmopathy.

As concerns this clonotype: A far larger clone lies a single base away; this is likely a read error. This chain uses TRBV14 with TRBJ2-5; D is perhaps TRBD1 (5 bases). This CDR3 has 13 amino acids. Germline V CDR1 and CDR2: SGHDN, FVKESK. CDR3 DNA sequence: TGCGCCAGCAGTTCCCAGGGCCAAGAGACCCGGTACTTC. This gives the protein CASSSQGQETRYF.

This clonotype was counted many times. V and J are TRBV7-9 and TRBJ2-7; D is unclear. The V end was cut by 6 bases, the J end by 1 base, with 16 bases between. Germline V CDR1 and CDR2: SEHNR, FQNEAQ (reference sequence). The CDR3 extends over 15 amino acids. DNA for the CDR3: TGTGCCAGCAGACAAAGGGTTCCGTCATCCTACGAGCAGTACTTC. This codes for CASRQRVPSSYEQYF. Using reference TRBV7-9 and TRBJ2-7 for the parts outside the CDR3, the full variable domain is DTGVSQNPRHKITKRGQNVTFRCDPISEHNRLYWYRQTLGQGPEFLTYFQNEAQLEKSRLLSDRFSAERPKGSFSTLEIQRTEQGDSAMYLCASRQRVPSSYEQYFGPGTRLTVT.

The rearrangement uses TRBV4-2 and TRBJ2-7; D is unclear. The CDR3 loop spans 13 amino acids. Between the trimmed V and J ends, which lost 4 bases and 7 bases, there was a span of 14 bases. Germline CDR1 reads LGHNA; CDR2 reads YNFKEQ. CDR3 region: CASSPKMGGEQYF. The CDR3 DNA sequence: TGTGCCAGCAGCCCTAAGATGGGTGGGGAGCAGTACTTC.

This clonotype was seen a few times. The chain employs TRBV7-8 and TRBJ1-1, with 7 bases identical to TRBD1. J was trimmed by 6 bases and V by 5 bases; bases with no gene match: 9. The length of the CDR3 is 14 residues. Germline loops: CDR1 SGHVS, CDR2 FQNEAQ. CDR3 DNA sequence: TGTGCCAGCAGCCTGCGGGGCAGGGGGTCTGAAGCTTTCTTT. Translation: CASSLRGRGSEAFF. Complete variable domain (other parts from reference TRBV7-8 and TRBJ1-1): GAGVSQSPRYKVAKRGQDVALRCDPISGHVSLFWYQQALGQGPEFLTYFQNEAQLDKSGLPSDRFFAERPEGSVSTLKIQRTQQEDSAVYLCASSLRGRGSEAFFGQGTRLTVV.

This clonotype was found once. The J gene is TRBJ1-4, the V gene TRBV2; the match to TRBD1 covers 12 bases. V gave up 5 bases and J gave up 9 bases; unmatched junction bases: 7. The CDR3 runs to 15 residues. Germline V gives CDR1 SNHLY, CDR2 FYNNEI. This CDR3 reads CASSLRGTGGKKLFF. CDR3 DNA: TGTGCCAGCAGTCTCAGGGGGACAGGGGGCAAAAAACTGTTTTTT.

Here the CDR3 reads CSAQRQLAGLQETQYF. The CDR3 coding sequence is TGCAGTGCACAGAGGCAGCTAGCGGGCCTCCAAGAGACCCAGTACTTC. The V gene is TRBV20-1, the J gene TRBJ2-5, with TRBD2 matching 8 bases. In germline, CDR1 is DFQATT, CDR2 SNEGSKA (reference sequence). Unmatched junction bases numbered 13, after V lost 6 bases and J lost 1 base. This CDR3 comprises 16 residues.

This clonotype was counted a single time. This chain connects TRBV2 to TRBJ2-6; D is tentatively TRBD1 or TRBD2 (5 bases each). Germline V gene lookup returns CDR1 SNHLY and CDR2 FYNNEI. Trimming shortened V by 6 bases and J by 0 bases, and 12 bases separated the two germline ends. There are 16 residues in the CDR3. The CDR3 sequence: CASRGDGRSGANVLTF. The CDR3 DNA sequence: TGTGCCAGCAGGGGGGACGGACGCTCTGGGGCCAACGTCCTGACTTTC.

This clonotype was seen once. The rearrangement links TRBV7-2 to TRBJ2-7; 8 nucleotides agree with TRBD1. Germline lookup yields CDR1 SGHTA and CDR2 FQGNSA. This CDR3 is 15 amino acids long. The V gene end was trimmed by 5 bases and the J gene end by 2 bases; junction bases not matched to a gene: 8. For the CDR3, the DNA is TGTGCCAGCAGCCCCGGACCGACAGGGGCCTACGAGCAGTACTTC. Translating gives CASSPGPTGAYEQYF.

This clonotype was seen a single time. Mismatch with germline at one junction end may stem from a read error. V gene TRBV25-1 combines with J gene TRBJ1-1; D is undetermined. This CDR3 region has 13 residues. CDR1 and CDR2 (germline): MGHDK, SYGVNS. CDR3 in DNA: TGTGCCTGCAGCGTTGGTACGTACACTGAAGCTTTCTTT. This codes for CACSVGTYTEAFF.

This clonotype was counted only a few times. This chain links TRBV20-1 with TRBJ1-5; D is ambiguous. V was shortened by 2 bases and J by 0 bases, with 8 bases between the two germline ends. The CDR3 loop spans 14 amino acids. Germline CDR1 and CDR2: DFQATT and SNEGSKA (reference sequence). The CDR3 DNA reads TGCAGTGCTAGATCGCAAACTAGCAATCAGCCCCAGCATTTT. Its protein product is CSARSQTSNQPQHF.

This clonotype was seen a few times. The gene calls are TRBV7-9 and TRBJ2-5, with D perhaps matching TRBD1 or TRBD2 (6 bases each). Trimming shortened V by 2 bases and J by 5 bases, and 21 bases separated the two germline ends. Germline-derived CDR1 and CDR2 are SEHNR and FQNEAQ (reference sequence). The CDR3 runs 17 residues. CDR3 sequence reads: CASSLKARDTIEETQYF. The CDR3 nucleotides read TGTGCCAGCAGCTTAAAGGCGCGGGACACTATAGAGGAGACCCAGTACTTC. Combining the CDR3 with reference TRBV7-9 and TRBJ2-5 gives the whole variable domain DTGVSQNPRHKITKRGQNVTFRCDPISEHNRLYWYRQTLGQGPEFLTYFQNEAQLEKSRLLSDRFSAERPKGSFSTLEIQRTEQGDSAMYLCASSLKARDTIEETQYFGPGTRLLVL.

This clonotype has a count of ten or more. V is TRBV2 and J is TRBJ1-2; tentatively, D is TRBD1 (6 bases). V lost 6 bases, J lost 7 bases, and 18 bases lay in between. CDR1 and CDR2 (germline): SNHLY, FYNNEI. The CDR3 contains 14 residues. The CDR3 region has the DNA TGTGCCAGCAGCCCGGGACATAGCTTCGGTGGCTACACCTTC. This encodes CASSPGHSFGGYTF.

This chain uses TRBV25-1 with TRBJ2-7, with 8 bases matching TRBD1. The CDR3 is 13 residues long. J gave up 5 bases and V 8 bases, and 8 bases lay outside the gene matches. From germline, CDR1 is MGHDK and CDR2 SYGVNS. The CDR3 spells CASSRDRTNEQYF. Here the CDR3 DNA reads TGTGCCAGCTCACGGGACAGGACCAACGAGCAGTACTTC.